This entry lists 22 T cell receptor beta chains sequenced from one sample in a study of beta chain features in type 1 diabetes. Investigators reverse transcribed all isolated RNA, so they sequenced expressed TCRB transcripts. The table came from immunoSEQ multiplex PCR; TCRdb's copy has only in-frame clones and leaves some out. This table has a few hundred thousand clones, roughly 16% appearing once. Sequences were obtained from naive CD4+ T cells from blood. The receptors stem from a woman under 30 in good health.

The chain combines TRBV30 with TRBJ2-7; no firm D call. The ends were cut back, 5 bases at V and 0 bases at J, with 8 bases in the middle. Germline V gives CDR1 GTSNPN, CDR2 SVGIG (reference sequence). This CDR3 contains 12 residues. The CDR3 nucleotides are TGTGCCTGGGCCCCTAGCTCCTACGAGCAGTACTTC. Translating it yields CAWAPSSYEQYF.

This clone came up a few times. This rearrangement joins TRBV6-5 to TRBJ2-7, with unresolved D. The CDR3 covers 11 residues. V was cut by 5 bases and J by 3 bases, with 5 bases left in between. Germline values: CDR1 MNHEY, CDR2 SVGAGI. CDR3: CASSINYEQYF. The CDR3 DNA follows: TGTGCCAGCAGTATCAACTACGAGCAGTACTTC.

The chain couples TRBV28 to TRBJ2-5; 7 bases are shared with TRBD2. V shed 2 bases, J shed 7 bases, and the junction held 7 bases outside the gene matches. The CDR3 is made up of 14 amino acids. Germline V gene data show CDR1 as MDHEN and CDR2 as SYDVKM. CDR3 sequence reads: CASSLVLGRVTQYF. CDR3 DNA sequence: TGTGCCAGCAGTTTAGTGCTGGGGAGGGTGACCCAGTACTTC.

The chain joins TRBV28 to TRBJ1-2; 7 nucleotides line up with TRBD1. Germline-derived CDR1 and CDR2 are MDHEN and SYDVKM. The J segment lost 2 bases and the V segment lost 5 bases, leaving 2 bases of the junction unmatched. The CDR3 is 13 residues long. The CDR3 sequence: CASSLTGNYGYTF. Here the CDR3 DNA reads TGTGCCAGCAGTCTGACAGGGAACTATGGCTACACCTTC.

The CDR3 DNA follows: TGTGCCAGCTCACCGCTACGGACAGGGAAAGAGACCCAGTACTTC. Protein product: CASSPLRTGKETQYF. The gene calls are TRBV18 and TRBJ2-5; TRBD1 matches 8 bases. This CDR3 has 15 residues. Looked up from germline, CDR1 is KGHSH and CDR2 is LQKENI. The V and J ends lost 3 bases and 3 bases, in that order; junction bases with no gene match: 6.

J is TRBJ2-1 and V is TRBV6-1; TRBD2 aligns across 8 bases. The CDR3 sequence is 12 residues long. Per germline, CDR1 MNHNS and CDR2 SASEGT. The J segment lost 8 bases and the V segment lost 9 bases, leaving 6 bases of the junction unmatched. CDR3 sequence (DNA): TGTGCCAGTTCGGGACTAGTGCATGAGCAGTTCTTC. Translation gives CASSGLVHEQFF.

The chain uses TRBV30 and TRBJ2-3, with TRBD2 matching over 7 bases. The CDR3 contains 17 residues. Germline V gene sequence: CDR1 GTSNPN, CDR2 SVGIG (reference sequence). V was pared by 7 bases and J by 1 base, with 17 bases of the junction left unmatched. The chain's CDR3 is CASSLAAPLLGTDTQYF. In DNA, the CDR3 is TGTGCCTCGTCGCTAGCGGCCCCGTTATTGGGCACAGATACGCAGTATTTT.

CDR3 sequence reads: CAWSVFLARNEQFF. The CDR3 nucleotides read TGTGCCTGGAGTGTATTCCTAGCGAGAAATGAGCAGTTCTTC. The V call is TRBV30, the J call TRBJ2-1, with TRBD2 as a possible D gene (6 bases). Trimming took 0 bases from V and 7 from J, leaving 13 bases between them. The CDR3 has 14 amino acids. Germline V CDR1 and CDR2: GTSNPN, SVGIG (reference sequence).

This clone was seen a handful of times. This chain joins TRBV28 and TRBJ1-4; 7 nucleotides agree with TRBD1. This CDR3 spans 13 amino acids. Germline loops: CDR1 MDHEN, CDR2 SYDVKM. Germline trimming cut 5 bases from V and 6 bases from J; bases unmatched to any gene: 3. CDR3: CASSTGVYEKLFF. Here the CDR3 DNA reads TGTGCCAGCAGTACAGGGGTGTATGAAAAACTGTTTTTT.

This chain connects TRBV4-1 to TRBJ2-1; 9 positions match TRBD2. This CDR3 has 20 residues. CDR1 and CDR2 (germline): MGHRA, YSYEKL. Trimming took 0 bases from V and 0 from J; bases not matched to a gene: 12. CDR3 coding DNA: TGCGCCAGCAGCCAAGAGTCCGGACTAGCGTATAGCAGCTCCTACAATGAGCAGTTCTTC. Protein: CASSQESGLAYSSSYNEQFF.

On this clone itself: The same CDR3 is also encoded by other DNA sequences in this sample. V and J are TRBV7-9 and TRBJ2-3; 11 bases fit TRBD2. This CDR3 is 15 amino acids long. Germline V CDR1 and CDR2: SEHNR, FQNEAQ (reference sequence). The J segment lost 1 base and the V segment lost 5 bases, leaving 2 bases of the junction unmatched. The CDR3 sequence is CASSPLAGGTDTQYF. The CDR3 DNA follows: TGTGCCAGCAGCCCACTAGCGGGGGGCACAGATACGCAGTATTTT.

The chain links TRBV7-7 to TRBJ2-2; 10 bases map to TRBD2. Germline V lookup: CDR1 SSHAT, CDR2 FNYEAQ (reference sequence). V gave up 10 bases and J gave up 2 bases; unmatched junction bases: 4. This CDR3 region has 14 residues. The CDR3 nucleotides read TGTGCCACCCGGACTAGCGGAAACACCGGGGAGCTGTTTTTT. Its protein product is CATRTSGNTGELFF.

This clone was recorded a few times. The chain uses TRBV20-1 and TRBJ1-1; D is unresolved. The CDR3 totals 11 residues. Germline CDR1 reads DFQATT; CDR2 reads SNEGSKA (reference sequence). V was clipped by 4 bases and J by 9 bases, with 12 bases between them. The CDR3 reads CSAMFPSQAFF. CDR3 sequence (DNA): TGCAGTGCTATGTTCCCCAGTCAAGCTTTCTTT.

This clone appeared a few times. V gene TRBV11-2 combines with J gene TRBJ2-5; 7 bases align to TRBD2. The CDR3 consists of 14 residues. Looked up from germline, CDR1 is SGHAT and CDR2 is FQNNGV. V trimming: 1 base; J trimming: 7 bases; junction bases outside the gene matches: 6. The CDR3: CASSLVRGVWTQYF. The CDR3, as DNA: TGTGCCAGCAGCTTAGTCCGGGGGGTATGGACCCAGTACTTC. The full variable domain, in which reference TRBV11-2 and TRBJ2-5 provide the parts outside the CDR3, is EAGVAQSPRYKIIEKRQSVAFWCNPISGHATLYWYQQILGQGPKLLIQFQNNGVVDDSQLPKDRFSAERLKGVDSTLKIQPAKLEDSAVYLCASSLVRGVWTQYFGPGTRLLVL.

This clone was recorded a few times. The CDR3 spells CASSGGRGSSNYGYTF. The CDR3 DNA reads as TGTGCCAGCAGCGGAGGACGGGGGAGCTCTAACTATGGCTACACCTTC. The genes are TRBV9 and TRBJ1-2, with TRBD1 as a possible D gene (5 bases). The germline V gene encodes CDR1 SGDLS and CDR2 YYNGEE. Trimming removed 3 bases at V and 0 bases at J, with 15 bases between. This CDR3 region has 16 residues. The complete variable domain, with remaining parts taken from reference TRBV9 and TRBJ1-2, reads DSGVTQTPKHLITATGQRVTLRCSPRSGDLSVYWYQQSLDQGLQFLIQYYNGEERAKGNILERFSAQQFPDLHSELNLSSLELGDSALYFCASSGGRGSSNYGYTFGSGTRLTVV.

This clone was seen only a few times. DNA for the CDR3: TGTGCCAGCAGAGGAGGGGCGGGGTGGTATGAGCAGTTCTTC. Its translation is CASRGGAGWYEQFF. The chain joins TRBV6-1 to TRBJ2-1; TRBD2 might be the D (6 bases). Looked up from germline, CDR1 is MNHNS and CDR2 is SASEGT. CDR3 length: 14 residues. V was clipped by 6 bases and J by 8 bases, with 17 bases between them.

The chain carries TRBV15 and TRBJ1-1, with D tentatively TRBD1 (5 bases). The CDR3 has 16 residues. V was pared by 1 base and J by 0 bases, with 12 bases between. Germline loops: CDR1 LNHNV, CDR2 YYDKDF (reference sequence). In DNA, the CDR3 is TGTGCCACCAGCAGAGGACAGAGAAGTTTGAACACTGAAGCTTTCTTT. Translated, it gives CATSRGQRSLNTEAFF.

J is TRBJ2-5 and V is TRBV29-1; no definite D call. This CDR3 has 12 amino acids. CDR1 is SQVTM, CDR2 ANQGSEA, per germline. The ends were cut back, 4 bases at V and 5 bases at J, with 11 bases in the middle. The CDR3 protein is CSVGVGRETQYF. In DNA, the CDR3 is TGCAGCGTTGGAGTCGGCAGGGAGACCCAGTACTTC.

This clone was found a few times. The rearrangement links TRBV28 to TRBJ2-3, with TRBD2 matching 11 bases. The V and J ends lost 6 bases and 4 bases, in that order; junction bases with no gene match: 6. CDR3 length: 15 amino acids. Looked up from germline, CDR1 is MDHEN and CDR2 is SYDVKM. CDR3 loop: CASRLAGEVPDTQYF. For the CDR3, the DNA is TGTGCCAGCAGACTAGCGGGAGAGGTCCCAGATACGCAGTATTTT.

This clone showed up just a few times. The chain employs TRBV15 and TRBJ1-2; no clear D gene. Germline CDR1 reads LNHNV; CDR2 reads YYDKDF (reference sequence). V lost 0 bases and J 4 bases, leaving 12 bases between the germline ends. The CDR3 loop spans 15 amino acids. In DNA, the CDR3 is TGTGCCACCAGCAGAGATTCCTTGACTCTCTATGGCTACACCTTC. This codes for CATSRDSLTLYGYTF.

This clone has only a few counts. This chain joins TRBV7-2 and TRBJ2-3; 7 bases are a match to TRBD1. The V gene end was trimmed by 5 bases and the J gene end by 5 bases; junction bases not matched to a gene: 13. The CDR3 extends over 16 amino acids. Germline CDR1 SGHTA, CDR2 FQGNSA. CDR3 in DNA: TGTGCCAGCAGCCCACCTAGACAGGGTTTTGGAGATACGCAGTATTTT. The encoded protein is CASSPPRQGFGDTQYF.

The chain carries TRBV2 and TRBJ1-2, with D hard to call. Deletions cut 7 bases from V and 4 bases from J, with 13 bases between. Per germline, CDR1 SNHLY and CDR2 FYNNEI. The CDR3 loop spans 13 amino acids. CDR3 nucleotides: TGTGCCAGCAAGGGCAGTGGACTCTATGGCTACACCTTC. Its protein is CASKGSGLYGYTF.